One and the same sample provided the 31 T cell receptor beta chains below, sequenced in a study of CD8 T cells in ankylosing spondylitis. TCRdb redid the calling of the 5' RACE reads with MiXCR, one entry per CDR3 protein. The data contain about 35,000 distinct CDR3 sequences, approximately 3% of them singletons. Source material: blood, either unsorted or a sorted T cell fraction (not recorded which). All receptors derive from a male donor with ankylosing spondylitis or in good health (not recorded which).

This clonotype has ten or more counts. The rearrangement joins TRBV9 to TRBJ2-2; D gene ambiguous. This CDR3 spans 15 amino acids. CDR1 SGDLS and CDR2 YYNGEE come from the germline V gene. V was pared by 0 bases and J by 2 bases, with 8 bases between. The CDR3 DNA follows: TGTGCCAGCAGCGTAGCTGGGCACAACACCGGGGAGCTGTTTTTT. Protein product: CASSVAGHNTGELFF.

This clonotype occurred many times. The chain joins TRBV9 to TRBJ2-3, with 9 bases aligning to TRBD1. Germline assignment: CDR1 SGDLS and CDR2 YYNGEE. CDR3 length equals 16 residues. V lost 1 base and J lost 3; bases outside the gene matches: 6. The CDR3 sequence: CASSVRWDRVTDTQYF. CDR3 in DNA: TGTGCCAGCAGCGTAAGGTGGGACAGGGTAACAGATACGCAGTATTTT.

The sample holds many counts of this clonotype. This chain links TRBV9 with TRBJ2-1; 14 bases map to TRBD2. V lost 2 bases and J lost 5; bases outside the gene matches: 0. The CDR3 extends over 15 amino acids. The germline gives CDR1 SGDLS, CDR2 YYNGEE. CDR3 amino acids: CASSVTSGGDNEQFF. The CDR3 DNA reads TGTGCCAGCAGCGTGACTAGCGGGGGGGACAATGAGCAGTTCTTC.

This clonotype showed up many times. CDR3 DNA sequence: TGTGCCAGCAGCAGGGGGAACACTGAAGCTTTCTTT. Translated, it gives CASSRGNTEAFF. The V call is TRBV9, the J call TRBJ1-1; the D gene is possibly TRBD1 (5 bases). V gave up 4 bases and J gave up 1 base, with 5 bases separating them. Germline assignment: CDR1 SGDLS and CDR2 YYNGEE. The CDR3 runs to 12 residues.

At least ten counts were recorded for this clonotype. The chain is built from TRBV9 and TRBJ1-2; D is perhaps TRBD1 (5 bases). The CDR3 is 16 amino acids. The V gene lost 0 bases and the J gene lost 0 bases, with 12 bases spanning the gap. Looked up from germline, CDR1 is SGDLS and CDR2 is YYNGEE. The CDR3 nucleotides read TGTGCCAGCAGCGTAGCAACGGGGCACTCTAACTATGGCTACACCTTC. Protein product: CASSVATGHSNYGYTF.

Ten or more counts support this clonotype. Since no conserved phenylalanine or tryptophan closes the CDR3, a read error is the likely cause. The limits of the CDR3 on the DNA are not certain, so only TCRdb's listed CDR3 is given. This sequence joins TRBV21-1 and TRBJ2-1; the table assigns TRBD2, which was not confirmed against the DNA. TRBV21-1 is an annotated pseudogene. The CDR3 adds up to 11 amino acids, both ends counted. The CDR3: CASSNFRGRAL.

This clonotype was seen repeatedly, ten times or more. This chain uses TRBV9 with TRBJ1-2; 10 bases agree with TRBD1. The V and J ends lost 2 bases and 4 bases, in that order; junction bases with no gene match: 2. The CDR3 spans 14 residues. Germline-derived CDR1 and CDR2 are SGDLS and YYNGEE. The DNA for the CDR3 is TGTGCCAGCAGCGTCGGACAGGGGGGCTATGGCTACACCTTC. It translates to CASSVGQGGYGYTF. The complete variable domain, with remaining parts taken from reference TRBV9 and TRBJ1-2, reads DSGVTQTPKHLITATGQRVTLRCSPRSGDLSVYWYQQSLDQGLQFLIQYYNGEERAKGNILERFSAQQFPDLHSELNLSSLELGDSALYFCASSVGQGGYGYTFGSGTRLTVV.

This clonotype showed up many times. V is TRBV9 and J is TRBJ1-1; D remains unclear. CDR1 is SGDLS, CDR2 YYNGEE, per germline. V was clipped by 0 bases and J by 2 bases, with 5 bases between them. CDR3 length equals 13 residues. This CDR3 is CASSVGINTEAFF. The CDR3, as DNA: TGTGCCAGCAGCGTAGGGATAAACACTGAAGCTTTCTTT. Full variable domain (missing parts from reference TRBV9 and TRBJ1-1): DSGVTQTPKHLITATGQRVTLRCSPRSGDLSVYWYQQSLDQGLQFLIQYYNGEERAKGNILERFSAQQFPDLHSELNLSSLELGDSALYFCASSVGINTEAFFGQGTRLTVV.

This clonotype has a count of ten or more. The chain employs TRBV9 and TRBJ1-4; 9 positions match TRBD1. V lost 3 bases and J lost 7; bases outside the gene matches: 16. The CDR3 runs to 18 residues. Per the germline V gene, CDR1 is SGDLS and CDR2 is YYNGEE. CDR3 residues: CASSALPGQGTIGEKLFF. In DNA form, the CDR3 reads TGTGCCAGCAGCGCGTTACCGGGACAGGGCACCATCGGTGAAAAACTGTTTTTT.

The table lists this clonotype with many counts. V is TRBV9 and J is TRBJ2-5, with 12 bases that match TRBD2. The CDR3 consists of 15 residues. Germline lookup yields CDR1 SGDLS and CDR2 YYNGEE. The V gene end was trimmed by 4 bases and the J gene end by 4 bases; junction bases not matched to a gene: 5. Here the CDR3 reads CASSRTSGNGETQYF. CDR3 coding DNA: TGTGCCAGCAGCCGGACTAGCGGGAACGGAGAGACCCAGTACTTC. Supplemented by reference TRBV9 and TRBJ2-5, the full variable domain reads DSGVTQTPKHLITATGQRVTLRCSPRSGDLSVYWYQQSLDQGLQFLIQYYNGEERAKGNILERFSAQQFPDLHSELNLSSLELGDSALYFCASSRTSGNGETQYFGPGTRLLVL.

This clonotype was counted at least ten times. This chain connects TRBV9 to TRBJ2-2; 7 bases align to TRBD2. The CDR3 has 16 amino acids. The V gene's germline CDR1 is SGDLS and CDR2 YYNGEE. V trimming: 0 bases; J trimming: 2 bases; junction bases outside the gene matches: 4. For the CDR3, the DNA is TGTGCCAGCAGCGTAGCCAGCGGGATTAACACCGGGGAGCTGTTTTTT. This encodes CASSVASGINTGELFF.

At least ten counts were recorded for this clonotype. This chain uses TRBV9 with TRBJ2-2; D is possibly TRBD2 (7 bases). With 0 bases removed from V and 6 bases from J, the gap between germline ends came to 15 bases. CDR1 is SGDLS and CDR2 is YYNGEE in the germline V gene. The CDR3 has 16 residues. CDR3 nucleotide sequence: TGTGCCAGCAGCGTAGTCCAGGGAGGGGGAGCCGGGGAGCTGTTTTTT. It encodes CASSVVQGGGAGELFF.

Ten or more counts support this clonotype. The chain is built from TRBV9 and TRBJ2-3, with 10 bases aligning to TRBD2. With 6 bases clipped from V and 3 bases from J, the junction kept 10 bases outside the gene matches. The CDR3 sequence is 16 residues long. In germline, CDR1 is SGDLS, CDR2 YYNGEE. CDR3: CASTFGAGGPTDTQYF. Here the CDR3 DNA reads TGTGCCAGCACGTTTGGAGCGGGGGGGCCAACAGATACGCAGTATTTT.

This clonotype showed up many times. V usage is TRBV9 and J usage is TRBJ2-2; D might be TRBD1 (6 bases). V was trimmed by 8 bases and J by 0 bases, leaving 14 bases between them. The CDR3 is 15 residues long. Germline CDR1 reads SGDLS; CDR2 reads YYNGEE. The CDR3 coding sequence is TGTGCCAGTTCTCGAGGGGGAGCGAACACCGGGGAGCTGTTTTTT. This sequence encodes CASSRGGANTGELFF.

This clonotype was seen many times. This chain connects TRBV9 to TRBJ2-5, with 7 nucleotides matching TRBD2. V shed 0 bases, J shed 5 bases, and the junction held 4 bases outside the gene matches. CDR1 and CDR2 from the germline V gene are SGDLS and YYNGEE. The CDR3 is 14 residues long. The CDR3, as DNA: TGTGCCAGCAGCGTAGGCGTTAGCGGGGAGACCCAGTACTTC. As protein: CASSVGVSGETQYF.

This clonotype has just one count. This chain connects TRBV9 to TRBJ2-1, with D maybe TRBD1 (6 bases). The germline V gene encodes CDR1 SGDLS and CDR2 YYNGEE. The V end was cut by 0 bases, the J end by 0 bases, with 16 bases between. The CDR3 length is 18 residues. CDR3 DNA sequence: TGTGCCAGCAGCGTAGCTTTTTCAGGGGCTAGCTCCTACAATGAGCAGTTCTTC. It encodes CASSVAFSGASSYNEQFF.

The table lists this clonotype with many counts. This chain uses TRBV9 with TRBJ1-2, with TRBD1 as a possible D gene (6 bases). Germline CDR1 SGDLS, CDR2 YYNGEE. The CDR3 has 16 residues. Trimming stripped 0 bases from V and 2 bases from J, with 14 bases between. CDR3 sequence (DNA): TGTGCCAGCAGCGTAGGGGGGCAGGGAGGAAACTATGGCTACACCTTC. It yields the protein CASSVGGQGGNYGYTF.

Many counts were recorded for this clonotype. The rearrangement uses TRBV9 and TRBJ2-2, with a possible D match to TRBD2 (7 bases). Trimming took 3 bases from V and 5 from J, leaving 17 bases between them. The CDR3 totals 16 residues. CDR1 and CDR2 from the germline V gene are SGDLS and YYNGEE. The CDR3 protein is CASSESAGARTGELFF. CDR3 coding DNA: TGTGCCAGCAGCGAGAGCGCGGGGGCGAGGACCGGGGAGCTGTTTTTT.

This clonotype showed up many times. The chain combines TRBV9 with TRBJ2-2, with D tentatively TRBD1 or TRBD2 (5 bases each). Germline CDR1 and CDR2: SGDLS and YYNGEE. This CDR3 spans 15 amino acids. Trimming stripped 0 bases from V and 5 bases from J, with 11 bases between. CDR3 in DNA: TGTGCCAGCAGCGTAGAATCAGGGACGACCGGGGAGCTGTTTTTT. It specifies CASSVESGTTGELFF.

This clonotype came up many times. The gene calls are TRBV9 and TRBJ1-6; 7 nucleotides line up with TRBD1. Germline values: CDR1 SGDLS, CDR2 YYNGEE. The CDR3 is 14 amino acids. J was trimmed by 7 bases and V by 0 bases; bases with no gene match: 1. The CDR3, as DNA: TGTGCCAGCAGCGTAGAGACAGGGAATTCACCCCTCCACTTT. Translation: CASSVETGNSPLHF.

At least ten counts were recorded for this clonotype. This sequence joins TRBV9 and TRBJ2-1, with D perhaps matching TRBD2 (6 bases). V was shortened by 3 bases and J by 5 bases, with 9 bases between the two germline ends. The CDR3 loop spans 13 amino acids. The V gene's germline CDR1 is SGDLS and CDR2 YYNGEE. CDR3 coding DNA: TGTGCCAGCAGCGCCGGGACTCACAATGAGCAGTTCTTC. Translated, it gives CASSAGTHNEQFF.

This clonotype was detected ten times or more. The chain is built from TRBV9 and TRBJ1-5; possible D gene TRBD1, 6 bases. V lost 4 bases and J lost 6, with 14 bases in between. From germline, CDR1 is SGDLS and CDR2 YYNGEE. This CDR3 region has 14 residues. The CDR3 nucleotides read TGTGCCAGCAGCCCTGGGGGGGCTAGTCAGCCCCAGCATTTT. Translated, it gives CASSPGGASQPQHF.

This clonotype was seen many times. This rearrangement joins TRBV9 to TRBJ1-3, with unresolved D. The germline V gene has CDR1 SGDLS and CDR2 YYNGEE. V was shortened by 1 base and J by 0 bases, with 5 bases between the two germline ends. The length of the CDR3 is 14 residues. The CDR3 protein is CASSVIPSGNTIYF. For the CDR3, the DNA is TGTGCCAGCAGCGTAATCCCCTCTGGAAACACCATATATTTT.

This clonotype was counted only a few times. The chain employs TRBV9 and TRBJ1-1; D is possibly TRBD1 (6 bases). Germline V gene sequence: CDR1 SGDLS, CDR2 YYNGEE. Trimming stripped 0 bases from V and 8 bases from J, with 11 bases between. CDR3 length: 13 residues. CDR3 DNA sequence: TGTGCCAGCAGCGTAGGTTGGACAGCCGAAGCTTTCTTT. The encoded protein is CASSVGWTAEAFF. Using reference TRBV9 and TRBJ1-1 for the parts outside the CDR3, the full variable domain is DSGVTQTPKHLITATGQRVTLRCSPRSGDLSVYWYQQSLDQGLQFLIQYYNGEERAKGNILERFSAQQFPDLHSELNLSSLELGDSALYFCASSVGWTAEAFFGQGTRLTVV.

This clonotype counts as medium-sized. V gene TRBV6-4 combines with J gene TRBJ2-7; D is ambiguous. This CDR3 is built from 10 residues. In germline, CDR1 is MRHNA, CDR2 SNTAGT. V was pared by 6 bases and J by 4 bases, with 4 bases between. The CDR3 protein is CASRSYEQYV. The DNA for the CDR3 is TGTGCCAGCAGGTCTTACGAGCAGTACGTC.

This clonotype has a count of ten or more. This chain uses TRBV9 with TRBJ1-1; D might be TRBD1 (6 bases). Trimming left V 1 base short and J 5 bases short, with 15 bases between. The CDR3 length is 15 residues. Germline-derived CDR1 and CDR2 are SGDLS and YYNGEE. The CDR3 region is CASSVSGGRGTEAFF. CDR3 bases: TGTGCCAGCAGCGTAAGTGGGGGGCGTGGGACTGAAGCTTTCTTT.

This clonotype was seen at least ten times. J is TRBJ2-5 and V is TRBV9; 7 positions agree with TRBD1. CDR1 is SGDLS and CDR2 is YYNGEE in the germline V gene. The CDR3 covers 15 residues. J lost 5 bases, V lost 3 bases, and 10 bases had no gene match. The CDR3 spells CASSDGTDYRETQYF. Here the CDR3 DNA reads TGTGCCAGCAGCGATGGGACAGACTACAGGGAGACCCAGTACTTC.

This clonotype was counted many times. The chain employs TRBV9 and TRBJ2-1; 8 nucleotides agree with TRBD1. CDR1 SGDLS and CDR2 YYNGEE come from the germline V gene. J lost 5 bases, V lost 2 bases, and 9 bases had no gene match. The CDR3 is made up of 16 amino acids. DNA of the CDR3: TGTGCCAGCAGCGTCCAGACAGGGGATCTTAACAATGAGCAGTTCTTC. Translated: CASSVQTGDLNNEQFF.

The table lists this clonotype with many counts. The rearrangement joins TRBV9 to TRBJ2-5, with 7 bases fitting TRBD1. The CDR3 covers 15 residues. Germline trimming cut 0 bases from V and 5 bases from J; bases unmatched to any gene: 7. CDR1 and CDR2 (germline): SGDLS, YYNGEE. The CDR3 coding sequence is TGTGCCAGCAGCGTAGCCCCGACAGGGTGGGAGACCCAGTACTTC. Translating it yields CASSVAPTGWETQYF. The full variable domain, completed using reference TRBV9 and TRBJ2-5, is DSGVTQTPKHLITATGQRVTLRCSPRSGDLSVYWYQQSLDQGLQFLIQYYNGEERAKGNILERFSAQQFPDLHSELNLSSLELGDSALYFCASSVAPTGWETQYFGPGTRLLVL.

The table lists this clonotype with many counts. The chain uses TRBV9 and TRBJ2-1; D is ambiguous. This CDR3 comprises 16 residues. Trimming removed 4 bases at V and 6 bases at J, with 20 bases between. Germline V CDR1 and CDR2: SGDLS, YYNGEE. The DNA for the CDR3 is TGTGCCAGCAGCCACAAGCCCAGGCTAGACGGCAATGAGCAGTTCTTC. This gives the protein CASSHKPRLDGNEQFF. The variable domain in full, with the rest retrieved from reference TRBV9 and TRBJ2-1, is DSGVTQTPKHLITATGQRVTLRCSPRSGDLSVYWYQQSLDQGLQFLIQYYNGEERAKGNILERFSAQQFPDLHSELNLSSLELGDSALYFCASSHKPRLDGNEQFFGPGTRLTVL.

This clonotype has at least ten counts. The chain links TRBV9 to TRBJ1-2; TRBD1 matches 10 bases. The J segment lost 5 bases and the V segment lost 3 bases, leaving 7 bases of the junction unmatched. The CDR3 totals 15 residues. The germline CDR1 and CDR2 sequences are SGDLS and YYNGEE. The chain's CDR3 is CASSDPDRGIYGYTF. As DNA, the CDR3 is TGTGCCAGCAGCGACCCGGACAGGGGGATATATGGCTACACCTTC.